The clone carrying this T cell receptor (beta chain) was counted at least ten times. This sample stems from a study of sequential checkpoint blockade in melanoma. The wider study: Randomization was 1:1 between first-line nivolumab→ipilimumab and ipilimumab→nivolumab. After nivolumab or ipilimumab alone, some 22 patients had week-13 rebiopsies. Each arm's sequence ended with maintenance nivolumab.

Clones were sequenced by immunoSEQ multiplex PCR, and TCRdb holds only the in-frame ones, with some missing. This repertoire shows thousands of clones, around a fifth found once; its top ten account for 9%. Indicated treatment: randomized to nivolumab then ipilimumab (arm A) or the reverse (arm B). CDR3 length: 14 amino acids. Germline V gene data show CDR1 as MNHEY and CDR2 as SMNVEV (reference sequence). V shed 8 bases and J shed 0 bases, with 14 bases lying between them. The sequence derives from a human donor with melanoma. The chain links TRBV27 to TRBJ2-7, with D possibly called TRBD1 or TRBD2 (5 bases each). Sample: tumor tissue (inferred from file names), taken from a patient given nivolumab and ipilimumab in sequence. DNA of the CDR3: TGTGCCAGCTCACCGGGGACGAACTCCTACGAGCAGTACTTC. Its translation is CASSPGTNSYEQYF.